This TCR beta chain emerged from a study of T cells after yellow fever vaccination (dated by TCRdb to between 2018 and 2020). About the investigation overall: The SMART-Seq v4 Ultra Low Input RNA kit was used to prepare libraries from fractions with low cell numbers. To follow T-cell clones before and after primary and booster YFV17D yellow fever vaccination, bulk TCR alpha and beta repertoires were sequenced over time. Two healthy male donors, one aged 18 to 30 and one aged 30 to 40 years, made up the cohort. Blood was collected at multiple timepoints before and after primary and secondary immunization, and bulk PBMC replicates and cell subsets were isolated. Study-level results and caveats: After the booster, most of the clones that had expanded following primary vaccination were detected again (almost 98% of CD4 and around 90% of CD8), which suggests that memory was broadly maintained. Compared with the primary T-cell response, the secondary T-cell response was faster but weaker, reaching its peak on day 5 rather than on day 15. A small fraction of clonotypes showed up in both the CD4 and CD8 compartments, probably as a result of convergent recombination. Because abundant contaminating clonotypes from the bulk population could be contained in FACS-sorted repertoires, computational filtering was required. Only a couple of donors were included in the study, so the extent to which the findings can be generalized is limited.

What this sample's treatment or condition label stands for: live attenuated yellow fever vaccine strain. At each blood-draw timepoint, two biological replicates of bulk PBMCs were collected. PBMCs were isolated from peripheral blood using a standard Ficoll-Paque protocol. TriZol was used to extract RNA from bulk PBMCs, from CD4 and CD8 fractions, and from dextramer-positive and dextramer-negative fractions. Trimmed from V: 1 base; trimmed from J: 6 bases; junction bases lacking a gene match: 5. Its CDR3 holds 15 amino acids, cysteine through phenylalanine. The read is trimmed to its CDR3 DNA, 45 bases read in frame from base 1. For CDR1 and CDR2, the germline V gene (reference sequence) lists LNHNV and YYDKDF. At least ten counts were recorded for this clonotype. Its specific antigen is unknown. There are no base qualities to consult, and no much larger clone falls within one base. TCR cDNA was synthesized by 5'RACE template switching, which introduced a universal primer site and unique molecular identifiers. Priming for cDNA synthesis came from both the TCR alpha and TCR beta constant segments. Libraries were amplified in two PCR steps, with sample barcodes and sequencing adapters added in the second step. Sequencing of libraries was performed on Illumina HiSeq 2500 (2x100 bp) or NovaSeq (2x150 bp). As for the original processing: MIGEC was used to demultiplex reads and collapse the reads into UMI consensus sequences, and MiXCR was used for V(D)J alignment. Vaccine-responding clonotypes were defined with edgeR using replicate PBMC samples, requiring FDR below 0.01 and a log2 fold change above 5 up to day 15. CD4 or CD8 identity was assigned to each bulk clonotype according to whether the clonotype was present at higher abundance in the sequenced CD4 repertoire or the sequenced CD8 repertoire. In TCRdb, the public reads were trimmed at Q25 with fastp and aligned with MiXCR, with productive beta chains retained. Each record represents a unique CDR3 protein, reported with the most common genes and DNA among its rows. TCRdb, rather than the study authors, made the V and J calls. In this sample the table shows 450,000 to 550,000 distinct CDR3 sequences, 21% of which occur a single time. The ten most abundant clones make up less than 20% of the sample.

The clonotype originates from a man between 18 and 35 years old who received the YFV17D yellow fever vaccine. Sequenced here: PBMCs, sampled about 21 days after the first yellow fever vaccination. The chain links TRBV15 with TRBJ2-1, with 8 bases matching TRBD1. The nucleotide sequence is TGTGCCACCAGCAGAGTAACAGGGGGTGTCAATGAGCAGTTCTTC. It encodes CATSRVTGGVNEQFF.